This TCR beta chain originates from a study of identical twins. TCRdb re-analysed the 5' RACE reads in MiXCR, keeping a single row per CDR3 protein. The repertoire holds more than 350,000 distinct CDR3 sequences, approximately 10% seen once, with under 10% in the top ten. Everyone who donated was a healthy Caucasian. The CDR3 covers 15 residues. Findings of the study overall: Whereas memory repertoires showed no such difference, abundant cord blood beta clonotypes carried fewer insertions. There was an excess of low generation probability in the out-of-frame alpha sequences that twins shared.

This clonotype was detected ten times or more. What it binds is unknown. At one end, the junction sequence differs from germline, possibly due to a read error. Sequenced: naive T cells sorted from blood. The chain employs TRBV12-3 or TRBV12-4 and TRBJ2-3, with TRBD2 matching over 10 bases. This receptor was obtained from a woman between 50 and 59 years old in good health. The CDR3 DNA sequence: TGTGCCAGCAGTCTAGCGGGAGTGAGTGCAGATACGCAGTATTTT. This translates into CASSLAGVSADTQYF.